The 31 T cell receptor beta chains presented below share a single source sample, sequenced in a study of blood T cell repertoires in COVID-19 (dated by TCRdb to the early 2020s). The method was the immunoSEQ multiplex PCR assay. TCRdb took over this immuneACCESS table, retaining in-frame rearrangements with V and J assigned. Such tables are incomplete; in checked studies, under half of the missing clones stem from an unresolved V gene, and the remainder is unexplained. Recorded for this sample are about 350,000 clones; roughly 87% of them occurred a single time. The ten most abundant clones make up 3% to 4% of the sample. The source material was peripheral blood. The receptors originated from a woman in her fifties or sixties with COVID-19, enrolled during active disease.

This chain uses TRBV5-1 with TRBJ2-5; D is unclear. The CDR3 runs to 14 residues. The V end was cut by 2 bases, the J end by 2 bases, with 10 bases between. Per germline, CDR1 SGHRS and CDR2 YFSETQ. The CDR3 DNA sequence: TGCGCCAGCAGCTTAGCCCCGCCTCAAGAGACCCAGTACTTC. Encoded protein: CASSLAPPQETQYF.

The rearrangement joins TRBV7-2 to TRBJ1-1; 8 bases align to TRBD1. Germline assignment: CDR1 SGHTA and CDR2 FQGNSA. The trim removed 3 bases at V and 0 bases at J, leaving 6 bases unmatched. The CDR3 extends over 16 amino acids. The CDR3, as DNA: TGTGCCAGCAGCTTCGGGACAGGCAAGATGAACACTGAAGCTTTCTTT. It specifies CASSFGTGKMNTEAFF.

The chain uses TRBV25-1 and TRBJ2-7; 9 bases align to TRBD1. This CDR3 spans 14 amino acids. The V and J ends lost 6 bases and 4 bases, in that order; junction bases with no gene match: 7. The germline V gene encodes CDR1 MGHDK and CDR2 SYGVNS. This CDR3 is CASRGTGSVYEQYF. The DNA of the CDR3 is TGTGCCAGCAGGGGGACAGGGTCAGTTTACGAGCAGTACTTC.

The J gene is TRBJ1-2, the V gene TRBV5-1, with 8 bases matching TRBD1. This CDR3 has 14 residues. V was pared by 1 base and J by 2 bases, with 1 base of the junction left unmatched. Germline CDR1 SGHRS, CDR2 YFSETQ. The CDR3 spells CASSLSGGNYGYTF. Written as DNA, the CDR3 is TGCGCCAGCAGCTTGTCAGGGGGCAACTATGGCTACACCTTC.

This clone showed up just once. The CDR3 nucleotides are TGTGCCATCAGCCATAGCAATCAGCCCCAGCATTTT. Translation gives CAISHSNQPQHF. The chain uses TRBV10-3 and TRBJ1-5; D unresolved. The V and J ends lost 6 bases and 0 bases respectively, with 3 bases between them. Germline V gene data show CDR1 as ENHRY and CDR2 as SYGVKD. The CDR3 has 12 amino acids.

The chain couples TRBV5-1 to TRBJ1-1; 7 nucleotides align to TRBD1. Germline values: CDR1 SGHRS, CDR2 YFSETQ. This CDR3 is 17 amino acids long. V lost 4 bases and J lost 9; bases outside the gene matches: 21. Written as DNA, the CDR3 is TGCGCCAGCAGCCCCGCGGGGACAGTTAACTACCGCGATCAAGCTTTCTTT. Translation: CASSPAGTVNYRDQAFF.

The chain links TRBV2 to TRBJ2-5, with 7 positions matching TRBD2. Germline V lookup: CDR1 SNHLY, CDR2 FYNNEI. The CDR3 totals 15 residues. V dropped 4 bases and J dropped 2; count of bases not matched to a gene: 7. For the CDR3, the DNA is TGTGCCAGCAGTGGTCAGCGGGGAGATCAAGAGACCCAGTACTTC. This gives the protein CASSGQRGDQETQYF.

The V gene is TRBV3-1 (or the pseudogene TRBV3-2), the J gene TRBJ1-2, with D perhaps TRBD1 (6 bases). Trimming removed 4 bases at V and 4 bases at J, with 13 bases between. This CDR3 has 14 residues. CDR1 LGHDT and CDR2 YNNKEL come from the germline V gene (reference sequence). CDR3 amino acids: CASSRTGLFYGYTF. For the CDR3, the DNA is TGTGCCAGCAGCCGAACAGGGTTGTTCTATGGCTACACCTTC.

V is TRBV6-5 and J is TRBJ1-1, with 9 bases aligning to TRBD1. Per the germline V gene, CDR1 is MNHEY and CDR2 is SVGAGI. After removal of 6 bases from V and 11 bases from J, the junction contained 7 bases not matched to a gene. The CDR3 sequence is 12 residues long. The CDR3 protein is CASSRDRVAAFF. CDR3 nucleotide sequence: TGTGCCAGCAGCCGGGACAGGGTTGCGGCTTTCTTT.

The rearrangement joins TRBV7-8 to TRBJ1-2; D is perhaps TRBD1 (6 bases). Between the trimmed V and J ends, which lost 5 bases and 8 bases, there was a span of 15 bases. There are 13 residues in the CDR3. Germline V gene sequence: CDR1 SGHVS, CDR2 FQNEAQ. CDR3 region: CASSQTGGGGYTF. The CDR3 DNA reads as TGTGCCAGCAGCCAGACCGGCGGGGGCGGCTACACCTTC.

This chain joins TRBV2 and TRBJ1-1, with 7 positions matching TRBD1. This CDR3 region has 14 residues. From germline, CDR1 is SNHLY and CDR2 FYNNEI. V was pared by 7 bases and J by 7 bases, with 12 bases of the junction left unmatched. CDR3 region: CASTSKGADLEAFF. The CDR3 DNA is TGTGCCAGCACCTCAAAGGGGGCAGACCTTGAAGCTTTCTTT.

The genes are TRBV7-3 and TRBJ2-3, with 13 bases lining up with TRBD2. CDR3 length: 16 residues. The trim removed 5 bases at V and 1 base at J, leaving 3 bases unmatched. CDR1 and CDR2 from the germline V gene are SGHTA and FQGTGA. The CDR3 nucleotides are TGTGCCAGCAGCGCCGGACTAGCGGGGGGCACAGATACGCAGTATTTT. This encodes CASSAGLAGGTDTQYF. The full variable domain, with the rest looked up from reference TRBV7-3 and TRBJ2-3, is GAGVSQTPSNKVTEKGKYVELRCDPISGHTALYWYRQSLGQGPEFLIYFQGTGAADDSGLPNDRFFAVRPEGSVSTLKIQRTERGDSAVYLCASSAGLAGGTDTQYFGPGTRLTVL.

The CDR3: CASSQGAGQTLLAKNIQYF. CDR3 nucleotides: TGTGCCAGCAGCCAAGGGGCGGGACAGACACTTCTAGCCAAAAACATTCAGTACTTC. This rearrangement joins TRBV3-1 (or the pseudogene TRBV3-2) to TRBJ2-4; weak D call: TRBD1 (7 bases). The germline V gene has CDR1 LGHDT and CDR2 YNNKEL (reference sequence). Trimming removed 1 base from V and 0 bases from J, with 19 bases in between. This CDR3 contains 19 residues.

The sample holds a few counts of this clone. The chain carries TRBV3-1 (or the pseudogene TRBV3-2) and TRBJ2-1, with TRBD1 identical over 9 bases. V shed 3 bases, J shed 6 bases, and the junction held 6 bases outside the gene matches. Germline values: CDR1 LGHDT, CDR2 YNNKEL (reference sequence). CDR3 length: 15 amino acids. The CDR3 protein is CASSQPGQGRNEQFF. The DNA for the CDR3 is TGTGCCAGCAGCCAGCCGGGACAGGGACGCAATGAGCAGTTCTTC.

The count of this clone is one. The chain is built from TRBV14 and TRBJ2-7; 8 bases map to TRBD1. The germline CDR1 and CDR2 sequences are SGHDN and FVKESK. V trimming: 1 base; J trimming: 4 bases; junction bases outside the gene matches: 9. This CDR3 comprises 16 residues. The CDR3 is CASSQGVGTGFYEQYF. CDR3 in DNA: TGTGCCAGCAGCCAAGGAGTTGGGACAGGATTTTACGAGCAGTACTTC.

In this sample, this clone turned up a few times. The V and J genes are TRBV3-1 (or the pseudogene TRBV3-2) and TRBJ1-5; tentatively, D is TRBD1 (6 bases). Deletions cut 5 bases from V and 2 bases from J, with 16 bases between. The CDR3 runs to 16 residues. Germline V CDR1 and CDR2: LGHDT, YNNKEL (reference sequence). CDR3 residues: CASSSTGTGGNQPQHF. The CDR3 coding sequence is TGTGCCAGCAGCTCAACAGGGACGGGTGGCAATCAGCCCCAGCATTTT.

The chain joins TRBV7-3 to TRBJ1-5; tentatively, D is TRBD1 (6 bases). This CDR3 has 13 amino acids. V was cut by 5 bases and J by 4 bases, with 9 bases left in between. The germline gives CDR1 SGHTA, CDR2 FQGTGA. CDR3 in DNA: TGTGCCAGCAGCGTGACAGGTAATCAGCCCCAGCATTTT. Its translation: CASSVTGNQPQHF.

This sequence joins TRBV30 and TRBJ1-5, with a tentative D call TRBD1 (6 bases). CDR1 is GTSNPN, CDR2 SVGIG, per germline (reference sequence). V was pared by 6 bases and J by 4 bases, with 13 bases between. The CDR3 contains 13 residues. CDR3 residues: CACAEGGNQPQHF. The CDR3 coding sequence is TGTGCCTGCGCAGAAGGGGGTAATCAGCCCCAGCATTTT.

The chain is built from TRBV7-9 and TRBJ2-5; 9 nucleotides line up with TRBD1. V gave up 3 bases and J gave up 1 base; unmatched junction bases: 0. Germline CDR1 is SEHNR and CDR2 is FQNEAQ (reference sequence). The CDR3 is made up of 14 amino acids. The CDR3: CASSLTGGQETQYF. DNA for the CDR3: TGTGCCAGCAGCTTGACAGGGGGCCAAGAGACCCAGTACTTC.

For this clone: The junction departs from germline at one end; a sequencing error may be responsible. The same CDR3 arises from other DNA sequences in this sample as well. The chain has TRBV6-5 and TRBJ1-6, with 7 positions matching TRBD1. CDR3 length: 14 amino acids. CDR1 is MNHEY and CDR2 is SVGAGI in the germline V gene. The DNA for the CDR3 is TGCGCCTCCTCAGGGGGAGCCTATAATTCACCCCTCCACTTT. This sequence encodes CASSGGAYNSPLHF.

This clone was found once. This rearrangement joins TRBV7-8 to TRBJ1-1, with a possible D match to TRBD1 (5 bases). Germline CDR1 and CDR2: SGHVS and FQNEAQ. Trimming took off 5 bases at V and 7 bases at J, with 14 bases between the two ends. The CDR3 runs to 13 residues. This CDR3 reads CASSLRQSLEAFF. The CDR3, as DNA: TGTGCCAGCAGCCTTAGACAGTCTCTTGAAGCTTTCTTT.

The chain is built from TRBV5-1 and TRBJ2-7; D is possibly TRBD2 (6 bases). Germline values: CDR1 SGHRS, CDR2 YFSETQ. The CDR3 loop spans 16 amino acids. V was cut by 4 bases and J by 7 bases, with 24 bases left in between. The CDR3 DNA reads TGCGCCAGCAGCCGGTCCGGGGGAAGGGGTATCTCGGAGCAGTACTTC. Translated: CASSRSGGRGISEQYF. Supplemented by reference TRBV5-1 and TRBJ2-7, the full variable domain reads KAGVTQTPRYLIKTRGQQVTLSCSPISGHRSVSWYQQTPGQGLQFLFEYFSETQRNKGNFPGRFSGRQFSNSRSEMNVSTLELGDSALYLCASSRSGGRGISEQYFGPGTRLTVT.

The chain is built from TRBV18 and TRBJ1-6; no clear D. This CDR3 comprises 16 residues. Trimming shortened V by 9 bases and J by 0 bases, and 15 bases separated the two germline ends. Germline V gene sequence: CDR1 KGHSH, CDR2 LQKENI. CDR3 residues: CASSGGLSSYNSPLHF. For the CDR3, the DNA is TGTGCCAGTTCCGGAGGGCTTAGCTCCTATAATTCACCCCTCCACTTT.

The J gene is TRBJ2-1, the V gene TRBV15, with 7 bases that match TRBD1. The germline CDR1 and CDR2 sequences are LNHNV and YYDKDF (reference sequence). This CDR3 contains 17 residues. The V gene end was trimmed by 0 bases and the J gene end by 1 base; junction bases not matched to a gene: 6. CDR3 bases: TGTGCCACCAGCAGAGACACAGGGGCTTTATCCTACAATGAGCAGTTCTTC. Translated, it gives CATSRDTGALSYNEQFF.

The gene calls are TRBV7-9 and TRBJ2-7; perhaps TRBD1 as D (6 bases). In germline, CDR1 is SEHNR, CDR2 FQNEAQ (reference sequence). V lost 8 bases, J lost 2 bases, and 13 bases lay in between. The CDR3 is 13 residues long. The CDR3: CASGSGAAYEQYF. CDR3 bases: TGTGCCAGCGGCTCAGGGGCAGCCTACGAGCAGTACTTC.

This rearrangement joins TRBV2 to TRBJ2-5; 10 nucleotides line up with TRBD2. Germline CDR1 SNHLY, CDR2 FYNNEI. The CDR3 covers 13 residues. J gave up 1 base and V 8 bases, and 1 base lay outside the gene matches. The DNA for the CDR3 is TGTGCCAGCCTAGCGGGGGTCCAAGAGACCCAGTACTTC. Its translation is CASLAGVQETQYF.

The chain recombines TRBV23-1 with TRBJ2-2; 13 positions agree with TRBD2. TRBV23-1 is flagged as an ORF with uncertain function. This CDR3 is 17 amino acids long. Losses at the gene ends were 2 bases for V and 6 bases for J; bases not matched to a gene: 6. Here the CDR3 DNA reads TGCGCCAGCAGTCAAGGGACTAGCGGGGAGGTCGCCGGGGAGCTGTTTTTT. The encoded protein is CASSQGTSGEVAGELFF.

The chain carries TRBV4-2 and TRBJ2-4; 11 bases match TRBD2. After removal of 3 bases from V and 7 bases from J, the junction contained 14 bases not matched to a gene. This CDR3 comprises 18 residues. Germline CDR1 reads LGHNA; CDR2 reads YNFKEQ. The CDR3 protein is CASSHLLAGGPSGNIQYF. Here the CDR3 DNA reads TGTGCCAGCAGCCACCTCCTAGCGGGGGGCCCCTCGGGGAACATTCAGTACTTC.

The rearrangement links TRBV13 to TRBJ2-3, with TRBD1 matching over 8 bases. The length of the CDR3 is 15 residues. Germline V gene data show CDR1 as PRHDT and CDR2 as FYEKMQ (reference sequence). With 1 base clipped from V and 3 bases from J, the junction kept 3 bases outside the gene matches. The CDR3 DNA reads as TGTGCCAGCAGCTTAGCAGGGGGCGCAACAGATACGCAGTATTTT. Its translation is CASSLAGGATDTQYF.

This sequence joins TRBV7-9 and TRBJ1-6, with no clear D. CDR1 is SEHNR and CDR2 is FQNEAQ in the germline V gene (reference sequence). With 3 bases removed from V and 3 bases from J, the gap between germline ends came to 9 bases. This CDR3 has 15 amino acids. CDR3 in DNA: TGTGCCAGCAGCTTCCGAGGAGGCTATAATTCACCCCTCCACTTT. It yields the protein CASSFRGGYNSPLHF. Using reference TRBV7-9 and TRBJ1-6 for the parts outside the CDR3, the full variable domain is DTGVSQNPRHKITKRGQNVTFRCDPISEHNRLYWYRQTLGQGPEFLTYFQNEAQLEKSRLLSDRFSAERPKGSFSTLEIQRTEQGDSAMYLCASSFRGGYNSPLHFGNGTRLTVT.

The J gene is TRBJ2-5, the V gene TRBV7-8; 11 bases fit TRBD2. V lost 5 bases to trimming and J lost 2 bases; unmatched junction nucleotides: 10. CDR3 length equals 17 residues. Germline assignment: CDR1 SGHVS and CDR2 FQNEAQ. The CDR3 is CASSPRLAGNLQETQYF. The CDR3 DNA reads as TGTGCCAGCAGCCCGCGACTAGCGGGGAACCTACAAGAGACCCAGTACTTC.